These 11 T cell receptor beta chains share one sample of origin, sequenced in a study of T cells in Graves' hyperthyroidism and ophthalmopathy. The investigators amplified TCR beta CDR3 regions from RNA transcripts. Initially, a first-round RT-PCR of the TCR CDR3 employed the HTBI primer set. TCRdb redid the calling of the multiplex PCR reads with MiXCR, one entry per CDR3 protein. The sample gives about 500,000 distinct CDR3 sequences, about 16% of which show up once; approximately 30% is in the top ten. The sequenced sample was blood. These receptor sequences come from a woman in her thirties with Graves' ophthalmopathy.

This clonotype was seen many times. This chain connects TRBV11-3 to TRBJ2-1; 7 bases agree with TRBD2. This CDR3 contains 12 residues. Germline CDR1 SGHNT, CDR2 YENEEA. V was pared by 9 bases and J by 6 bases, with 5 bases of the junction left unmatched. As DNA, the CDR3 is TGTGCCAGTAGCGGGTGGAGCAATGAGCAGTTCTTC. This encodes CASSGWSNEQFF.

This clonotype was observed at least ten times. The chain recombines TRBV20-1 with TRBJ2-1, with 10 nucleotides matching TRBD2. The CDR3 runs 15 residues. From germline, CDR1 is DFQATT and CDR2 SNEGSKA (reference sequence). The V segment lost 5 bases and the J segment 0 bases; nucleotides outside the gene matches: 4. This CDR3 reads CSAVSSGSSYNEQFF. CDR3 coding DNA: TGCAGTGCTGTTTCTAGCGGGAGCTCCTACAATGAGCAGTTCTTC.

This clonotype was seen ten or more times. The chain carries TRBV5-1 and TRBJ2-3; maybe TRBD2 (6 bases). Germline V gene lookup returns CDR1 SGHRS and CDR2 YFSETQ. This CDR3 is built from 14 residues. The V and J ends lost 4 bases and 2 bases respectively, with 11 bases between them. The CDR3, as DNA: TGCGCCAGCAGCCCGGGAGCCTACACAGATACGCAGTATTTT. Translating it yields CASSPGAYTDTQYF. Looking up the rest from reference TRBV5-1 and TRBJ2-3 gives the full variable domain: KAGVTQTPRYLIKTRGQQVTLSCSPISGHRSVSWYQQTPGQGLQFLFEYFSETQRNKGNFPGRFSGRQFSNSRSEMNVSTLELGDSALYLCASSPGAYTDTQYFGPGTRLTVL.

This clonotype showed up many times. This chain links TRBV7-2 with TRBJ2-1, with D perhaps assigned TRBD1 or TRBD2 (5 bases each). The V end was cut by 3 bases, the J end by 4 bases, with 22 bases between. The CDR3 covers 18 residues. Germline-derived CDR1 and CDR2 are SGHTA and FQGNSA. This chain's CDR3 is CASSFMGWGSGEYNEQFF. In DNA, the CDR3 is TGTGCCAGCAGCTTTATGGGCTGGGGGAGCGGAGAGTACAATGAGCAGTTCTTC.

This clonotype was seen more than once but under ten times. The CDR3 DNA is TGCAGTGCATCAGGGACAACAACTAATGAAAAACTGTTTTTT. It encodes CSASGTTTNEKLFF. This chain joins TRBV20-1 and TRBJ1-4; a possible D gene is TRBD1 (6 bases). The CDR3 covers 14 residues. V gave up 6 bases and J gave up 0 bases, with 11 bases separating them. CDR1 is DFQATT and CDR2 is SNEGSKA in the germline V gene (reference sequence).

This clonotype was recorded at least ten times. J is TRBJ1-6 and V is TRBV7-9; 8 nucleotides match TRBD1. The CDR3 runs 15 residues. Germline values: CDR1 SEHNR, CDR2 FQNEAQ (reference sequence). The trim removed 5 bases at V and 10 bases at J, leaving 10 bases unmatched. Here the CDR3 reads CASSQSGQGNSPLHF. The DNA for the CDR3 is TGTGCCAGCAGCCAAAGCGGACAGGGCAACTCACCCCTCCACTTT.

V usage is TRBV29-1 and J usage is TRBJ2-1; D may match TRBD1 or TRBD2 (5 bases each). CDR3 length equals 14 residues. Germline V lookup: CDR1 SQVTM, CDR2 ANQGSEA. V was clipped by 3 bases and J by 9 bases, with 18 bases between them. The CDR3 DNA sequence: TGCAGCGTTGAGGTGACCGGGACCCGGGGTGAGCAGTTCTTC. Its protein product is CSVEVTGTRGEQFF.

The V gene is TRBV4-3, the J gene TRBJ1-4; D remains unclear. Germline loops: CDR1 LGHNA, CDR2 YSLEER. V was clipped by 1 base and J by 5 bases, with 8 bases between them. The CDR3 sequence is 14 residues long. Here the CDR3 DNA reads TGCGCCAGCAGCCAAGGTCGAGGGAATGAAAAACTGTTTTTT. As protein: CASSQGRGNEKLFF.

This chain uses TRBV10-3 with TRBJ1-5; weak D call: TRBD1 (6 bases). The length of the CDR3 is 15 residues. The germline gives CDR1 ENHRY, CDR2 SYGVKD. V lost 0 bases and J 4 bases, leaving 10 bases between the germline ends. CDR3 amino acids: CAISESGTQNQPQHF. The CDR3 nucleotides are TGTGCCATCAGTGAGTCTGGGACACAGAATCAGCCCCAGCATTTT.

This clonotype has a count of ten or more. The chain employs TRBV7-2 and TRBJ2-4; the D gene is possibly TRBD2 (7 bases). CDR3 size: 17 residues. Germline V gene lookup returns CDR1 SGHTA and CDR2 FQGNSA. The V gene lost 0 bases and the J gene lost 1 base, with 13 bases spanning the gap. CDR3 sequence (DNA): TGTGCCAGCAGCTTAGCAGGGGGGGGGACGGCCAAAAACATTCAGTACTTC. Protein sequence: CASSLAGGGTAKNIQYF. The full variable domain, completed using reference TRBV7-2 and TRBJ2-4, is GAGVSQSPSNKVTEKGKDVELRCDPISGHTALYWYRQSLGQGLEFLIYFQGNSAPDKSGLPSDRFSAERTGGSVSTLTIQRTQQEDSAVYLCASSLAGGGTAKNIQYFGAGTRLSVL.

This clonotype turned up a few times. The CDR3 bases are TGTGCCAGCAGCCTCAGGGGTGGGGGGCTTGGAGGAAACACCATATATTTT. Translation: CASSLRGGGLGGNTIYF. This rearrangement joins TRBV7-2 to TRBJ1-3; D is possibly TRBD1 (6 bases). The CDR3 is 17 amino acids. Per the germline V gene, CDR1 is SGHTA and CDR2 is FQGNSA. The germline V and J ends were trimmed by 5 bases and 4 bases, with 21 bases remaining between them.